Listed here is a single T cell receptor (beta chain). The antigen is not known. One end of the junction fails to match germline, which may point to a read error. The CDR3 is made up of 15 amino acids. From germline, CDR1 is SGHRS and CDR2 YFSETQ. The data derive from a study of tumor-infiltrating lymphocytes in primary liver carcinoma. Whole-study context: Tumors, staged T1-T3 N0M0, spanned about 4 to 11 cm. Study outcomes and limitations: Merely some 7.5-25% of top clones spanned all five tumor regions.

Constant-region priming of about 520 ng total RNA yielded TCR beta cDNA. Nested multiplex PCR, run for three rounds with slightly modified ARM-PCR, yielded TCR beta libraries. Running about 11 cycles apiece, the first two PCR rounds relied on TRBV1-TRBV30 forward primers together with a C-beta reverse primer. Via MiXCR, TCRdb re-called the multiplex PCR reads, giving one row per CDR3 protein. In the table there are approximately 99,000 distinct CDR3 sequences, around two thirds of which are singletons. RNA and DNA were co-extracted from roughly 20-30 mg of unsorted bulk tissue. Patients were chronically HBV-infected and treatment-naive.

This sequence originates from a woman in her sixties or seventies with primary liver carcinoma and hepatitis B virus infection. The sequenced sample consisted of liver tumor tissue from sampling region 5. As to subset: tumor region T5, tumor centre. The rearrangement links TRBV5-1 to TRBJ2-1, with 9 bases that match TRBD2. CDR3 nucleotides: TGCCCCAGCAGCTTCCTAGCGGGACGTAACAATGAGCAGTTCTTC. This sequence encodes CPSSFLAGRNNEQFF.